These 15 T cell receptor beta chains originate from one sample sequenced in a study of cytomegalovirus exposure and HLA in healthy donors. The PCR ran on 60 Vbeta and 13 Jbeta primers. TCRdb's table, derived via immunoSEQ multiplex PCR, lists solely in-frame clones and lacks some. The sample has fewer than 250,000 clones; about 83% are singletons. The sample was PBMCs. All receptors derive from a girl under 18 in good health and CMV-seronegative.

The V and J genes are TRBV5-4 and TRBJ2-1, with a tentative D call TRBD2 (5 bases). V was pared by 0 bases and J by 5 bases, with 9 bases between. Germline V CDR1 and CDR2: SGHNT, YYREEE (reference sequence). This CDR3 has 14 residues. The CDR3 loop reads CASSLDRGNNEQFF. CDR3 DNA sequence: TGTGCCAGCAGCTTGGACCGAGGGAACAATGAGCAGTTCTTC.

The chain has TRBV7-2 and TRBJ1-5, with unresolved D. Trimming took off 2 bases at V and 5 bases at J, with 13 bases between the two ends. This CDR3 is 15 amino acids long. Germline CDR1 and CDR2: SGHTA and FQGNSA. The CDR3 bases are TGTGCCAGCAGCTTATCCGGGGTTTGGCATCAGCCCCAGCATTTT. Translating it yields CASSLSGVWHQPQHF.

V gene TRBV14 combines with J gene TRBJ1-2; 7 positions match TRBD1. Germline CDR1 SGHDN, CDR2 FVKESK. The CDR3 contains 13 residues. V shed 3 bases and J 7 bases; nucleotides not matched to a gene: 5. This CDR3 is CASSHSYRGGYTF. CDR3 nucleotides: TGTGCCAGCAGCCATTCTTACAGGGGTGGCTACACCTTC.

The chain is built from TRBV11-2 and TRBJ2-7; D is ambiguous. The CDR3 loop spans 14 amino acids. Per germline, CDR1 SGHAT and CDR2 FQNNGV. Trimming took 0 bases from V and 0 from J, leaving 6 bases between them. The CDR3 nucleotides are TGTGCCAGCAGCTTAGATCCGAGCTCCTACGAGCAGTACTTC. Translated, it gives CASSLDPSSYEQYF. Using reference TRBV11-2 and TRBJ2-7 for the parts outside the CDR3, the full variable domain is EAGVAQSPRYKIIEKRQSVAFWCNPISGHATLYWYQQILGQGPKLLIQFQNNGVVDDSQLPKDRFSAERLKGVDSTLKIQPAKLEDSAVYLCASSLDPSSYEQYFGPGTRLTVT.

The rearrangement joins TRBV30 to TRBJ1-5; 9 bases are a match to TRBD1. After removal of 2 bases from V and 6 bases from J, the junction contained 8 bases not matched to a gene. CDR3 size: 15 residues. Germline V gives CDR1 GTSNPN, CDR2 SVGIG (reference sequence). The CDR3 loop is CAWSTNRGRRQPQHF. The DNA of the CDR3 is TGTGCCTGGAGTACCAACAGGGGGCGGCGTCAGCCCCAGCATTTT.

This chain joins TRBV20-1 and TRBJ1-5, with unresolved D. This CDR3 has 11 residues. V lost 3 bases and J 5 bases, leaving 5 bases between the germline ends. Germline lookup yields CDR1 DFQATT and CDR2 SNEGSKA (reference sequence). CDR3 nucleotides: TGCAGTGCTAGGGGAGATCAGCCCCAGCATTTT. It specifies CSARGDQPQHF.

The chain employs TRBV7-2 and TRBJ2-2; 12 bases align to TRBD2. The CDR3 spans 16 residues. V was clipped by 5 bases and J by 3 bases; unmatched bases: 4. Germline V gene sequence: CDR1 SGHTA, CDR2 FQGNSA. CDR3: CASSTRTSGDTGELFF. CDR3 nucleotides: TGTGCCAGCAGCACACGGACTAGCGGGGACACCGGGGAGCTGTTTTTT.

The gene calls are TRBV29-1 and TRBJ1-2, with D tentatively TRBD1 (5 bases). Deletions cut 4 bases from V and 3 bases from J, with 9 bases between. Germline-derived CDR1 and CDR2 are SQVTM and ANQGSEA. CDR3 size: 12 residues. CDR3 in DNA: TGCAGCGTTGGCAGGGTGGACTATGGCTACACCTTC. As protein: CSVGRVDYGYTF.

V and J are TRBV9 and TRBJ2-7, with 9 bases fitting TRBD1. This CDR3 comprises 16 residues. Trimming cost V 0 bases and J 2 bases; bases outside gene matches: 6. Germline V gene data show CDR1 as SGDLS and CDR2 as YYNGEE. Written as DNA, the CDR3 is TGTGCCAGCAGCGTAGGAACTGGGACAGGGACCTACGAGCAGTACTTC. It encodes CASSVGTGTGTYEQYF.

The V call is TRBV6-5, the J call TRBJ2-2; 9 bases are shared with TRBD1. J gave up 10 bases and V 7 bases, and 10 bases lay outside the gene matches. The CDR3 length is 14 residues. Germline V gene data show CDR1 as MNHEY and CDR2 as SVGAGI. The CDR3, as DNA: TGTGCCAGCACTAGGGGACAGGGACGGAAGGAGCTGTTTTTT. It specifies CASTRGQGRKELFF.

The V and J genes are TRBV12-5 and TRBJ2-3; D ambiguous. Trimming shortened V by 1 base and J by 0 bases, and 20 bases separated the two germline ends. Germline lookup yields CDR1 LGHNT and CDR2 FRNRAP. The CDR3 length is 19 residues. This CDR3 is CASGLAHPAGSASTDTQYF. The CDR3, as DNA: TGTGCTAGTGGTTTGGCCCACCCGGCCGGGTCCGCAAGCACAGATACGCAGTATTTT.

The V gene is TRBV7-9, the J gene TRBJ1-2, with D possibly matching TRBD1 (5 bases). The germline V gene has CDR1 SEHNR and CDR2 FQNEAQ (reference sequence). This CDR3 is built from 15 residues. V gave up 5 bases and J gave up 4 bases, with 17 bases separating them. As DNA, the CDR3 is TGTGCCAGCAGCCCCCAGGGACTTGGGGGCTATGGCTACACCTTC. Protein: CASSPQGLGGYGYTF.

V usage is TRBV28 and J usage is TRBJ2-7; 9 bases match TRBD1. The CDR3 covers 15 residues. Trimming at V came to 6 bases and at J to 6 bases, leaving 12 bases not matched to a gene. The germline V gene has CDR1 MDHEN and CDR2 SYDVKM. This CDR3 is CASRWLGGQGTEQYF. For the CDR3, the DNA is TGTGCCAGCAGATGGTTAGGGGGACAGGGCACCGAGCAGTACTTC.

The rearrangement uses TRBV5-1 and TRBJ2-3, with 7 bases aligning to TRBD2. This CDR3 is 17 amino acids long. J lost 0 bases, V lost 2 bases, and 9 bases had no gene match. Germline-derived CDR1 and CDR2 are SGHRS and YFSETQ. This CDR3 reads CASSFHTLTSSTDTQYF. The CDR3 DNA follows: TGCGCCAGCAGCTTTCATACCTTGACTAGCAGCACAGATACGCAGTATTTT.

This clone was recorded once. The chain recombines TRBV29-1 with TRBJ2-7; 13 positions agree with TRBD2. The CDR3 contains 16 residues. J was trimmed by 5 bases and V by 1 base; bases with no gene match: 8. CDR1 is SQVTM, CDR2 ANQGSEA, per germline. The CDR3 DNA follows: TGCAGCGTTGAAGTAGTGGGTGGGACTAGCGGGAACGAGCAGTACTTC. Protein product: CSVEVVGGTSGNEQYF.